The T cell receptor beta chain described here comes from a study of cytomegalovirus exposure and HLA in healthy donors. CDR1 and CDR2 from the germline V gene are SEHNR and FQNEAQ (reference sequence). This CDR3 has 15 amino acids. Trimming at V came to 3 bases and at J to 2 bases, leaving 5 bases not matched to a gene. The study ran its PCR with 60 Vbeta and 13 Jbeta primers. Sequenced by immunoSEQ multiplex PCR; TCRdb stores in-frame clones only, minus some. The sample lists about 180,000 clones; over 60% were seen once. The source is a man aged 18 to 29 in good health and CMV-seronegative. The chain carries TRBV7-9 and TRBJ2-7, with 9 bases fitting TRBD1. The material sequenced was PBMCs. CDR3 sequence: CASSFYRQGAYEQYF. CDR3 in DNA: TGTGCCAGCAGCTTTTATAGACAGGGGGCCTACGAGCAGTACTTC. Supplemented by reference TRBV7-9 and TRBJ2-7, the full variable domain reads DTGVSQNPRHKITKRGQNVTFRCDPISEHNRLYWYRQTLGQGPEFLTYFQNEAQLEKSRLLSDRFSAERPKGSFSTLEIQRTEQGDSAMYLCASSFYRQGAYEQYFGPGTRLTVT.